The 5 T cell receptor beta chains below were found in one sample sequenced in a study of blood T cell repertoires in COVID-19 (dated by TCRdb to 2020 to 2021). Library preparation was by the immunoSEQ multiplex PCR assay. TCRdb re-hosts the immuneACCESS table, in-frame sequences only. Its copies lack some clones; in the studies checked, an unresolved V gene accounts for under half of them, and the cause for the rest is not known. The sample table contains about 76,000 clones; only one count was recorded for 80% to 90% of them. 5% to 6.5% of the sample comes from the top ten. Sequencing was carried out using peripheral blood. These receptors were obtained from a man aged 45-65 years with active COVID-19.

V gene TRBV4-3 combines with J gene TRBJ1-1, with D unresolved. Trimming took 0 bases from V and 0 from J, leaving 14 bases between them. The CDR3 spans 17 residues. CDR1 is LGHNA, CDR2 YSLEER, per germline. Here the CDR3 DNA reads TGCGCCAGCAGCCAAGATGCTCGAGAAGCCATGAACACTGAAGCTTTCTTT. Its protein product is CASSQDAREAMNTEAFF.

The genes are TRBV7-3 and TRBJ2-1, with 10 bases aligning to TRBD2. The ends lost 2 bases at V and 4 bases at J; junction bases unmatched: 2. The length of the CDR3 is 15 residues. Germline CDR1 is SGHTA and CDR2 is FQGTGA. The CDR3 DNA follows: TGTGCCAGCAGCTTAGATAGCGGGGGGTACAATGAGCAGTTCTTC. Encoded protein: CASSLDSGGYNEQFF.

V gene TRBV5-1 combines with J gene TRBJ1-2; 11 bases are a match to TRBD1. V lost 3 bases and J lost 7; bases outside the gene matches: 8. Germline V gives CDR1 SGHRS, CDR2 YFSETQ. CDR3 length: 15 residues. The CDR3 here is CASSWEGQGAGGYTF. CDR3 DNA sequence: TGCGCCAGCAGCTGGGAAGGACAGGGGGCTGGTGGCTACACCTTC.

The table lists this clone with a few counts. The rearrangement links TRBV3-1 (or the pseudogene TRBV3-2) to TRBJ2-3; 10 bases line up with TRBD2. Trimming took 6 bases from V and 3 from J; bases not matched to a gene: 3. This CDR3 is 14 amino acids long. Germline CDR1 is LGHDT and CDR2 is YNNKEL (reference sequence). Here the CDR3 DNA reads TGTGCCAGCAGTCTTAGCGGGGGGACAGATACGCAGTATTTT. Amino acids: CASSLSGGTDTQYF.

The CDR3 bases are TGTGCCAGCAGCAGACAGGGGGTGTACGAGCAGTACTTC. Its translation is CASSRQGVYEQYF. The V gene is TRBV28, the J gene TRBJ2-7, with 9 bases identical to TRBD1. V dropped 6 bases and J dropped 4; count of bases not matched to a gene: 4. Germline V gene data show CDR1 as MDHEN and CDR2 as SYDVKM. The CDR3 extends over 13 amino acids.